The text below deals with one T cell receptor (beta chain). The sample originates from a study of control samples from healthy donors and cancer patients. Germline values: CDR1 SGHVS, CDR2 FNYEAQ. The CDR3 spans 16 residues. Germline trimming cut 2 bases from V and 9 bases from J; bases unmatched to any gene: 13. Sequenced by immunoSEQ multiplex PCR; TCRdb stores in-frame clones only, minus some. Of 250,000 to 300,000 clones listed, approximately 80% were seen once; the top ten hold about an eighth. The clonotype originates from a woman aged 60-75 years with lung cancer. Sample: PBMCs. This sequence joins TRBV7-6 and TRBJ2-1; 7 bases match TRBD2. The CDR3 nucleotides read TGTGCCAGCAGCTTATCAGGCGGGACCGAGCGGGGTGAGCAGTTCTTC. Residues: CASSLSGGTERGEQFF.